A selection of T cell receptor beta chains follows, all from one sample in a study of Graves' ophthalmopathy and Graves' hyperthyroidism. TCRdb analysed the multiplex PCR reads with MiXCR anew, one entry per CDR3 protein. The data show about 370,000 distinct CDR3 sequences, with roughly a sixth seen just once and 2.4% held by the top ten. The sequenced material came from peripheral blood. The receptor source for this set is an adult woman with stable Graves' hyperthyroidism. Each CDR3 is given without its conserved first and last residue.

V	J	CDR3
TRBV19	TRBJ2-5	ASSMPNRGRQETQY
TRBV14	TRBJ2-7	ASSSGTGHYEQY
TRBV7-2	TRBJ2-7	ASSLGTSGNYEQY
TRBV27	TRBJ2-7	ASSRTGTGGYTYEQY
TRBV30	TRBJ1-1	AWSPNGGGEAF
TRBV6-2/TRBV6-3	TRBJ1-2	ASSYLGQRNYGYT
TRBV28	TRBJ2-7	ASRPGGLRGVTYEQY
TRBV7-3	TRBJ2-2	ASRKDPRGELF
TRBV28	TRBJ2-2	ASTQREQTGELF
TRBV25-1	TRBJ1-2	ASSEWGTGFGYT
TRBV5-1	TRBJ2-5	ASSYYSVQETQY
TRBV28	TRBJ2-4	ASSPRYLAKNIQY
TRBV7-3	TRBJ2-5	ASSLVPGGWETQY
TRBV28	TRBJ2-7	ASSFGWRDRSYEQY
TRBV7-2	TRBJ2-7	ASSLAGDVEQY
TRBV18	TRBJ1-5	ASSPPSNQPQH
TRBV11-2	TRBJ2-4	ASSPIRVPIAKNIQY
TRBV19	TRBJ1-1	ASSIGLLLSANTEAF
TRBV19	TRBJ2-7	ASSITLTYEQY
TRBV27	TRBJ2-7	ASSKGGLVYEQY
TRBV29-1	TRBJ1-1	SVDGQMSSNTEAF
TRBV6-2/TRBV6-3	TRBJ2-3	ASTLGLASDTQY
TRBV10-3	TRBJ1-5	AISGDRADQPQH
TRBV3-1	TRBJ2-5	ASSQWTGTQETQY
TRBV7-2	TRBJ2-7	ASSSASGGTYEQY
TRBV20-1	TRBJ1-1	SASRGLTGAF
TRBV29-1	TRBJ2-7	SVETGTRDEQY
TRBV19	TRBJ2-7	ASSPRTDDYEQY
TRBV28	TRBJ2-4	ASSLDSNIQY
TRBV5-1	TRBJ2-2	ASSFPSGFANTGELF
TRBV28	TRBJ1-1	ASSFSGRKVTEAF